The 27 T cell receptor beta chains in this list originate from one sample, sequenced in a study of cytomegalovirus exposure and HLA in healthy donors. This PCR relied on a set of 60 Vbeta primers and 13 Jbeta primers. TCRdb's table, derived via immunoSEQ multiplex PCR, lists solely in-frame clones and lacks some. The sample holds roughly 98,000 clones; roughly 74% are singletons and the top ten take approximately 3.2%. The sample was PBMCs. The receptor set was obtained from a female donor in good health and CMV-seropositive.

The rearrangement joins TRBV13 to TRBJ1-1, with 8 bases aligning to TRBD1. This CDR3 has 15 residues. Germline trimming cut 4 bases from V and 8 bases from J; bases unmatched to any gene: 12. The germline V gene encodes CDR1 PRHDT and CDR2 FYEKMQ (reference sequence). CDR3 protein: CASSSRQGTYFEAFF. The CDR3, as DNA: TGTGCCAGCAGCTCCCGACAGGGGACGTATTTCGAAGCTTTCTTT.

The J gene is TRBJ1-2, the V gene TRBV28; 9 bases agree with TRBD1. CDR1 MDHEN and CDR2 SYDVKM come from the germline V gene. V was pared by 3 bases and J by 4 bases, with 6 bases of the junction left unmatched. The CDR3 runs 15 residues. CDR3 residues: CASSLDRGRGYGYTF. Written as DNA, the CDR3 is TGTGCCAGCAGTTTGGACAGGGGAAGGGGCTATGGCTACACCTTC.

CDR3 loop: CASSLGWASGGVGETQYF. The CDR3 region has the DNA TGTGCCAGCAGCTTAGGGTGGGCCAGCGGGGGGGTAGGAGAGACCCAGTACTTC. V usage is TRBV7-8 and J usage is TRBJ2-5; 10 nucleotides align to TRBD2. In germline, CDR1 is SGHVS, CDR2 FQNEAQ. Unmatched junction bases numbered 12, after V lost 1 base and J lost 4 bases. CDR3 length equals 18 residues.

The rearrangement joins TRBV30 to TRBJ2-4; 12 positions agree with TRBD2. CDR1 GTSNPN and CDR2 SVGIG come from the germline V gene (reference sequence). Germline trimming cut 1 base from V and 7 bases from J; bases unmatched to any gene: 5. The CDR3 consists of 15 residues. In DNA form, the CDR3 reads TGTGCCTGGAGTGCTAGCGGGAGGGCCGGGAACATTCAGTACTTC. Protein product: CAWSASGRAGNIQYF. The whole variable domain, remainder taken from reference TRBV30 and TRBJ2-4, is SQTIHQWPATLVQPVGSPLSLECTVEGTSNPNLYWYRQAAGRGLQLLFYSVGIGQISSEVPQNLSASRPQDRQFILSSKKLLLSDSGFYLCAWSASGRAGNIQYFGAGTRLSVL.

The chain carries TRBV4-2 and TRBJ1-2, with 7 bases fitting TRBD1. Looked up from germline, CDR1 is LGHNA and CDR2 is YNFKEQ. Trimming removed 0 bases from V and 4 bases from J; junction bases left unmatched: 5. CDR3 size: 15 residues. The chain's CDR3 is CASSQEWTGLYGYTF. The CDR3 DNA reads TGTGCCAGCAGCCAAGAATGGACAGGCCTCTATGGCTACACCTTC.

Only one count was recorded for this clone. The chain couples TRBV19 to TRBJ1-5; TRBD1 agrees at 9 bases. CDR3 length equals 14 residues. Looked up from germline, CDR1 is LNHDA and CDR2 is SQIVND (reference sequence). With V trimmed by 6 bases and J by 7 bases, 7 bases remained unmatched. The CDR3 region is CASRLGQGTQPQHF. The CDR3, as DNA: TGTGCCAGTAGGTTGGGACAGGGAACCCAGCCCCAGCATTTT.

The V gene is TRBV9, the J gene TRBJ1-1, with TRBD1 as a possible D gene (6 bases). Germline CDR1 is SGDLS and CDR2 is YYNGEE. With 0 bases removed from V and 1 base from J, the gap between germline ends came to 7 bases. The CDR3 has 14 residues. The chain's CDR3 is CASSVGGQNTEAFF. CDR3 bases: TGTGCCAGCAGCGTAGGGGGACAGAACACTGAAGCTTTCTTT. The full variable domain, with the rest looked up from reference TRBV9 and TRBJ1-1, is DSGVTQTPKHLITATGQRVTLRCSPRSGDLSVYWYQQSLDQGLQFLIQYYNGEERAKGNILERFSAQQFPDLHSELNLSSLELGDSALYFCASSVGGQNTEAFFGQGTRLTVV.

Only a few counts were recorded for this clone. The V call is TRBV5-1, the J call TRBJ1-4; a possible D gene is TRBD1 (6 bases). The germline CDR1 and CDR2 sequences are SGHRS and YFSETQ. Deletions cut 4 bases from V and 7 bases from J, with 8 bases between. The CDR3 is made up of 12 amino acids. The CDR3 region has the DNA TGCGCCAGCAGCCGGACAGTTGAAAAACTGTTTTTT. It is translated as CASSRTVEKLFF.

This clone occurred a few times. In DNA, the CDR3 is TGTGCCAGCAGCCAAAAAACAGGGGATGAAGCTTTCTTT. This translates into CASSQKTGDEAFF. J is TRBJ1-1 and V is TRBV4-2, with TRBD1 identical over 7 bases. The CDR3 covers 13 residues. Germline CDR1 is LGHNA and CDR2 is YNFKEQ. The trim removed 2 bases at V and 7 bases at J, leaving 4 bases unmatched.

The CDR3 DNA sequence: TGTGCCAGCAGCCCTGCAGGGGACGCCTTCTCCTACGAGCAGTACTTC. This gives the protein CASSPAGDAFSYEQYF. The gene calls are TRBV5-6 and TRBJ2-7, with a tentative D call TRBD1 (6 bases). The CDR3 consists of 16 residues. In germline, CDR1 is SGHDT, CDR2 YYEEEE. V shed 4 bases and J shed 0 bases, with 17 bases lying between them.

Written as DNA, the CDR3 is TGTGCCAGCAGTGCCAATCGGGAAGACACCGGGGAGCTGTTTTTT. Residues: CASSANREDTGELFF. The chain uses TRBV2 and TRBJ2-2; possible D gene TRBD2, 5 bases. V lost 4 bases, J lost 3 bases, and 12 bases lay in between. In germline, CDR1 is SNHLY, CDR2 FYNNEI. The CDR3 covers 15 residues.

This chain joins TRBV28 and TRBJ1-5; 9 bases are a match to TRBD1. J lost 6 bases, V lost 6 bases, and 12 bases had no gene match. This CDR3 comprises 16 residues. The V gene's germline CDR1 is MDHEN and CDR2 SYDVKM. CDR3 nucleotides: TGTGCCAGCAGCCGGGGCGGGACAGGGTGGACTCAGCCCCAGCATTTT. Translated: CASSRGGTGWTQPQHF.

This clone was observed a handful of times. The chain couples TRBV5-6 to TRBJ1-1; D is possibly TRBD1 (6 bases). Germline CDR1 reads SGHDT; CDR2 reads YYEEEE. Trimming took 1 base from V and 6 from J, leaving 13 bases between them. This CDR3 has 14 amino acids. The CDR3 spells CASSLPGALPEAFF. In DNA, the CDR3 is TGTGCCAGCAGCTTGCCAGGGGCGCTCCCTGAAGCTTTCTTT.

This rearrangement joins TRBV10-3 to TRBJ2-3, with 13 bases fitting TRBD2. V lost 8 bases and J lost 3; bases outside the gene matches: 5. The CDR3 runs 15 residues. The germline V gene encodes CDR1 ENHRY and CDR2 SYGVKD. The CDR3 nucleotides read TGTGCCATCGCGACTAGCGGGGGGTCTACAGATACGCAGTATTTT. This gives the protein CAIATSGGSTDTQYF.

This chain joins TRBV5-1 and TRBJ2-5, with TRBD1 matching over 10 bases. V shed 3 bases, J shed 4 bases, and the junction held 6 bases outside the gene matches. Per germline, CDR1 SGHRS and CDR2 YFSETQ. CDR3 length: 15 amino acids. CDR3 nucleotide sequence: TGCGCCAGCAGCTCACCGGGACAGGGGCGAGAGACCCAGTACTTC. It specifies CASSSPGQGRETQYF.

The J gene is TRBJ2-3, the V gene TRBV28, with D maybe TRBD2 (6 bases). Trimming pared 5 bases from V and 11 bases from J, leaving 17 bases between. Germline lookup yields CDR1 MDHEN and CDR2 SYDVKM. The CDR3 is 13 amino acids. CDR3 residues: CASSPPRRGGQYF. The CDR3 nucleotides read TGTGCCAGCAGTCCTCCTAGGCGGGGAGGGCAGTATTTT. The whole variable domain, remainder taken from reference TRBV28 and TRBJ2-3, is DVKVTQSSRYLVKRTGEKVFLECVQDMDHENMFWYRQDPGLGLRLIYFSYDVKMKEKGDIPEGYSVSREKKERFSLILESASTNQTSMYLCASSPPRRGGQYFGPGTRLTVL.

This clone was counted between two and nine times. This chain links TRBV18 with TRBJ2-1, with a weak D call TRBD2 (6 bases). This CDR3 has 13 residues. CDR1 is KGHSH and CDR2 is LQKENI in the germline V gene. Trimming shortened V by 0 bases and J by 10 bases, and 10 bases separated the two germline ends. The CDR3 loop reads CASSPPRLGEQFF. DNA of the CDR3: TGTGCCAGCTCACCACCACGACTAGGGGAGCAGTTCTTC.

The chain links TRBV5-6 to TRBJ2-5, with D possibly TRBD1 on 6 matching bases. This CDR3 has 15 residues. The V end was cut by 4 bases, the J end by 5 bases, with 18 bases between. Germline V gene sequence: CDR1 SGHDT, CDR2 YYEEEE. Here the CDR3 DNA reads TGTGCCAGCAGCGGCACAGGGCCCTCACGGGAGACCCAGTACTTC. Its translation is CASSGTGPSRETQYF. Looking up the rest from reference TRBV5-6 and TRBJ2-5 gives the full variable domain: DAGVTQSPTHLIKTRGQQVTLRCSPKSGHDTVSWYQQALGQGPQFIFQYYEEEERQRGNFPDRFSGHQFPNYSSELNVNALLLGDSALYLCASSGTGPSRETQYFGPGTRLLVL.

This sequence joins TRBV19 and TRBJ1-1, with 7 positions matching TRBD1. Losses at the gene ends were 6 bases for V and 5 bases for J; bases not matched to a gene: 9. The CDR3 has 14 amino acids. Germline V gives CDR1 LNHDA, CDR2 SQIVND (reference sequence). The CDR3 loop is CASSPTGLGTEAFF. In DNA, the CDR3 is TGTGCCAGTAGCCCGACAGGGCTTGGTACTGAAGCTTTCTTT.

This chain uses TRBV18 with TRBJ1-1; 7 bases match TRBD1. J gave up 1 base and V 4 bases, and 9 bases lay outside the gene matches. The CDR3 is 16 residues long. Germline CDR1 is KGHSH and CDR2 is LQKENI. The CDR3 DNA reads as TGTGCCAGCTCACTCAACCGACAGGGAGAGAACACTGAAGCTTTCTTT. This gives the protein CASSLNRQGENTEAFF.

The rearrangement uses TRBV7-6 and TRBJ1-5; D remains unclear. The CDR3 is 13 residues long. Germline V gene lookup returns CDR1 SGHVS and CDR2 FNYEAQ. V shed 4 bases and J shed 4 bases, with 8 bases lying between them. Here the CDR3 DNA reads TGTGCCAGCAGCTCGGGTCTAAATCAGCCCCAGCATTTT. Protein sequence: CASSSGLNQPQHF.

The chain has TRBV7-2 and TRBJ2-2; possibly TRBD2 for D (7 bases). Trimming stripped 5 bases from V and 7 bases from J, with 23 bases between. The CDR3 runs 17 residues. Germline values: CDR1 SGHTA, CDR2 FQGNSA. CDR3 protein: CASSLRGGWSGNGELFF. The DNA for the CDR3 is TGTGCCAGCAGCCTCAGGGGAGGGTGGTCGGGGAACGGGGAGCTGTTTTTT.

This chain links TRBV1 with TRBJ1-4; TRBD1 is the table's D call and was not checked against the DNA. TRBV1 is given as a pseudogene. The CDR3 has 19 residues. The CDR3 nucleotides read TGCACCAGCAGCCAACACCGGGACAGGGAAACAGCAACAGGAGAAAAACTGTTTTTT. Its translation: CTSSQHRDRETATGEKLFF.

V and J are TRBV5-4 and TRBJ2-5, with TRBD1 identical over 10 bases. Looked up from germline, CDR1 is SGHNT and CDR2 is YYREEE (reference sequence). The CDR3 sequence is 15 residues long. The ends lost 4 bases at V and 5 bases at J; junction bases unmatched: 8. As DNA, the CDR3 is TGTGCCAGCAGCCGTTCGACAGGGGGCATGGAGACCCAGTACTTC. It yields the protein CASSRSTGGMETQYF.

In this sample, this clone turned up once. V gene TRBV2 combines with J gene TRBJ1-6; 8 positions match TRBD1. The germline V gene has CDR1 SNHLY and CDR2 FYNNEI. The ends lost 6 bases at V and 7 bases at J; junction bases unmatched: 5. The CDR3 totals 14 residues. The CDR3 DNA is TGTGCCAGCAGGCAGGGGGCGAGGAATTCACCCCTCCACTTT. Its protein product is CASRQGARNSPLHF.

The rearrangement joins TRBV29-1 to TRBJ1-2, with 10 bases that match TRBD1. Germline CDR1 and CDR2: SQVTM and ANQGSEA. J gave up 10 bases and V 2 bases, and 13 bases lay outside the gene matches. The CDR3 covers 15 residues. The CDR3 nucleotides read TGCAGCGTTGAACTAGGGGGACAGGGGAAAGTATTCTACACCTTC. This encodes CSVELGGQGKVFYTF.

The chain links TRBV14 to TRBJ2-5; 9 bases align to TRBD1. The germline gives CDR1 SGHDN, CDR2 FVKESK. V lost 2 bases to trimming and J lost 7 bases; unmatched junction nucleotides: 2. This CDR3 has 13 residues. Written as DNA, the CDR3 is TGTGCCAGCAGCCAATGGACAGGGGTGACCCAGTACTTC. Translation gives CASSQWTGVTQYF.